This entry lists 11 T cell receptor beta chains sequenced from one sample in a study of blood T cell repertoires in COVID-19 (dated by TCRdb to about 2020). Libraries were constructed by the immunoSEQ multiplex PCR assay. TCRdb carries this immuneACCESS record with in-frame sequences only. Its versions omit some clonotypes, under half of them owing to an unresolved V gene in the studies checked, with the rest unexplained. This sample lists about 480,000 clones; nearly 90% were detected once. Together, the top ten hold roughly 0.84% of the sample. The sample taken for sequencing was peripheral blood. Receptors originate from a man younger than 35 with COVID-19, enrolled during active disease.

The CDR3 region is CASSLGQATDTQYF. CDR3 nucleotides: TGTGCCAGCAGTTTGGGACAGGCAACAGATACGCAGTATTTT. The V call is TRBV27, the J call TRBJ2-3; 8 bases agree with TRBD1. The length of the CDR3 is 14 residues. Germline CDR1 reads MNHEY; CDR2 reads SMNVEV (reference sequence). The trim removed 3 bases at V and 3 bases at J, leaving 2 bases unmatched.

The rearrangement uses TRBV24-1 and TRBJ1-2, with D possibly being TRBD1 (6 bases). V was cut by 3 bases and J by 6 bases, with 13 bases left in between. The CDR3 has 14 amino acids. Per germline, CDR1 KGHDR and CDR2 SFDVKD. In nucleotides, the CDR3 is TGTGCCACCAGTGATAGTGGACAGAAAAATGGCTACACCTTC. Protein: CATSDSGQKNGYTF.

The rearrangement links TRBV4-1 to TRBJ2-2; TRBD2 might be the D (5 bases). CDR1 MGHRA and CDR2 YSYEKL come from the germline V gene. V lost 0 bases to trimming and J lost 7 bases, with 6 bases between them. The CDR3 covers 13 residues. The DNA for the CDR3 is TGCGCCAGCAGCCAAGATCGGGGCGGGGAGCTGTTTTTT. The encoded protein is CASSQDRGGELFF.

This chain joins TRBV14 and TRBJ2-3; D remains unclear. The CDR3 consists of 13 residues. V dropped 4 bases and J dropped 5 bases, with 10 bases sitting between them. CDR1 SGHDN and CDR2 FVKESK come from the germline V gene. CDR3 bases: TGTGCCAGCAGCCTCGGGTCGGGAGATACGCAGTATTTT. Translation: CASSLGSGDTQYF.

The chain couples TRBV12-5 to TRBJ1-1; D gene unclear. Trimming stripped 0 bases from V and 2 bases from J, with 10 bases between. This CDR3 is built from 15 residues. Germline V gene data show CDR1 as LGHNT and CDR2 as FRNRAP. CDR3 nucleotides: TGTGCTAGTGGTTTGGTATCGGGAACAAACACTGAAGCTTTCTTT. It specifies CASGLVSGTNTEAFF. Filled out from reference TRBV12-5 and TRBJ1-1, the complete variable domain reads DARVTQTPRHKVTEMGQEVTMRCQPILGHNTVFWYRQTMMQGLELLAYFRNRAPLDDSGMPKDRFSAEMPDATLATLKIQPSEPRDSAVYFCASGLVSGTNTEAFFGQGTRLTVV.

This chain joins TRBV27 and TRBJ2-7; 10 bases line up with TRBD1. With V trimmed by 4 bases and J by 4 bases, 7 bases remained unmatched. This CDR3 comprises 15 residues. Per germline, CDR1 MNHEY and CDR2 SMNVEV (reference sequence). The CDR3 DNA reads TGTGCCAGCAGTTCCACCGGGACAGGGGTGTACGAGCAGTACTTC. Amino acid sequence: CASSSTGTGVYEQYF.

The chain employs TRBV4-1 and TRBJ2-5, with unresolved D. Germline CDR1 MGHRA, CDR2 YSYEKL. There are 13 residues in the CDR3. V lost 1 base and J lost 3, with 6 bases in between. The CDR3 sequence: CASSQASEETQYF. The CDR3 coding sequence is TGCGCCAGCAGCCAAGCCTCCGAAGAGACCCAGTACTTC.

The chain employs TRBV5-1 and TRBJ2-1; 7 bases agree with TRBD2. CDR3 length equals 14 residues. Germline CDR1 reads SGHRS; CDR2 reads YFSETQ. V shed 4 bases and J 8 bases; nucleotides not matched to a gene: 9. The DNA of the CDR3 is TGCGCCAGCAGCCTCCTGGGAGGGGTCGATGAGCAGTTCTTC. This translates into CASSLLGGVDEQFF.

Concerning this clone itself: The same CDR3 can be traced to other DNA sequences in this sample. J is TRBJ2-7 and V is TRBV7-9; D is perhaps TRBD1 (6 bases). Germline V CDR1 and CDR2: SEHNR, FQNEAQ (reference sequence). The CDR3 extends over 12 amino acids. V shed 4 bases and J shed 4 bases, with 8 bases lying between them. CDR3 loop: CASSSTGYEQYF. CDR3 nucleotide sequence: TGTGCCAGCAGCTCAACAGGGTACGAGCAGTACTTC.

This rearrangement joins TRBV6-6 to TRBJ2-5; 9 bases align to TRBD2. The CDR3 has 14 amino acids. CDR1 and CDR2 from the germline V gene are MNHNY and SVGAGI (reference sequence). V was pared by 6 bases and J by 4 bases, with 6 bases of the junction left unmatched. The CDR3 nucleotides read TGTGCCAGCAGGGGCGGGGGGGTAATAGAGACCCAGTACTTC. Its protein product is CASRGGGVIETQYF.

V is TRBV6-5 and J is TRBJ1-5; 9 bases match TRBD1. V shed 6 bases, J shed 11 bases, and the junction held 11 bases outside the gene matches. CDR1 and CDR2 (germline): MNHEY, SVGAGI. This CDR3 has 14 residues. The CDR3 is CASRPDRGNPTQHF. The DNA for the CDR3 is TGTGCCAGCAGACCGGACAGGGGAAACCCAACCCAGCATTTT.